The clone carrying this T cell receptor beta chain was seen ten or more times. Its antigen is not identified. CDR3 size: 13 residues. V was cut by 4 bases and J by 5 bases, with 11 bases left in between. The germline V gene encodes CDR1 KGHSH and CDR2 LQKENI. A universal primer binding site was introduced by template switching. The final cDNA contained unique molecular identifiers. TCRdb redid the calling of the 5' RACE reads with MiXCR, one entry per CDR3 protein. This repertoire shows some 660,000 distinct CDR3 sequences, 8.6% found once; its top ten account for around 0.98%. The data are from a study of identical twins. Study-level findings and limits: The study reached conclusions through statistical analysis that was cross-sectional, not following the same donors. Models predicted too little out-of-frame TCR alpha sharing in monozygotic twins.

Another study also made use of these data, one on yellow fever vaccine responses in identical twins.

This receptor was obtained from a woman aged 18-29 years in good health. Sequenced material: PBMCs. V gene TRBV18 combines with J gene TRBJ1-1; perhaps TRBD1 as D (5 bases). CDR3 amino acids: CASSLGRETEAFF. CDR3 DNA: TGTGCCAGCTCACTAGGCAGGGAAACTGAAGCTTTCTTT.